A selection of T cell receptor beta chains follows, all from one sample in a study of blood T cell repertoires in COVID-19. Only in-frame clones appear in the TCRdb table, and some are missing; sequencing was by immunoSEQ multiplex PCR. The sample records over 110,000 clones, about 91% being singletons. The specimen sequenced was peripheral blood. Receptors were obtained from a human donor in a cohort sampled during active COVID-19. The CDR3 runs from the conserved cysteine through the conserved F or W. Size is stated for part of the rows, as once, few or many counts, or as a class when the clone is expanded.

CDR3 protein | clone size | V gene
CASSASGGPYNEQFF | NA | TRBV5-1
CAISWADRDFVVSTDTQYF | NA | TRBV10-3
CASSVDGFDNSPLHF | few | TRBV9
CASSPGSRSNQPQHF | NA | TRBV7-8
CASSQGLAEFSYEQYF | NA | TRBV4-1
CAISEAGPYQETQYF | once | TRBV10-3
CASSETGATEAFF | NA | TRBV6-5
CASSPRDSYEQYF | NA | TRBV9
CASSIRRPGGHGTEAFF | NA | TRBV19
CSVVGGQMGETQYF | NA | TRBV29-1
CAWSNSVRYEQYF | NA | TRBV30
CASSQEETHNEQFF | once | TRBV4-2
CASSTLAGGGYGTGELFF | NA | TRBV6-2/TRBV6-3
CASSEVPAGYSGNTIYF | NA | TRBV6-1
CASTRRGQLQETQYF | NA | TRBV6-5
CASSLGQGQETQYF | NA | TRBV27
CSARDSLGLAF | NA | TRBV20-1